This TCR beta chain derives from a study of T cell changes during pregnancy in multiple sclerosis. The table came from immunoSEQ multiplex PCR; TCRdb's copy has only in-frame clones and leaves some out. The sample has about 100,000 clones, approximately 89% seen once. CDR1 and CDR2 (germline): LNHDA, SQIVND (reference sequence). The ends lost 5 bases at V and 1 base at J; junction bases unmatched: 16. The CDR3 spans 18 residues. The clonotype was recovered from a female donor with multiple sclerosis, enrolled in a pregnancy study. The rearrangement uses TRBV19 and TRBJ1-1, with 7 bases matching TRBD1. The specimen was peripheral blood, collected after pregnancy. The CDR3 coding sequence is TGTGCCAGTAGTGTACCGTACCGGGACAGCATTTCGAACACTGAAGCTTTCTTT. This sequence encodes CASSVPYRDSISNTEAFF.